One TCR beta chain is described in this entry. Generated by immunoSEQ multiplex PCR, the TCRdb table keeps only in-frame clones and is missing some. The sample lists approximately 41,000 clones; roughly 78% were seen once. All patients relapsed after autologous stem cell transplantation, and brentuximab vedotin exposure varied. The CDR3 is made up of 13 amino acids. The V end was cut by 4 bases, the J end by 8 bases, with 15 bases between. Germline values: CDR1 SGHDT, CDR2 YYEEEE. The source of the sample is a study of PD-1 blockade in classical Hodgkin lymphoma. This receptor was taken from a human donor with classical Hodgkin lymphoma. The sample here was peripheral blood mononuclear cells (PBMCs), taken at baseline. The chain employs TRBV5-6 and TRBJ1-2; TRBD1 might be the D (5 bases). CDR3 sequence: CASSPRGGRGYTF. CDR3 nucleotide sequence: TGTGCCAGCAGCCCACGGGGGGGACGCGGCTACACCTTC.